This record covers a single T cell receptor (beta chain). Its antigen is still unknown. The V gene's germline CDR1 is SGHTS and CDR2 YDEGEE. The CDR3 is 15 residues long. V lost 3 bases, J lost 4 bases, and 16 bases lay in between. Clones were read by immunoSEQ multiplex PCR, and TCRdb kept only the in-frame ones, dropping some. Of more than 65,000 clones listed, about nine tenths are singletons. The record originates from a study of graft-versus-host responses after intestinal transplantation. The TCR sequence derives from a human donor who received an intestinal transplant. The specimen was unstimulated CD8+ T cells sorted from spleen or lymph node cells, collected before intestinal transplant. The chain combines TRBV5-8 with TRBJ1-2; D call uncertain. The CDR3 sequence is CASSSTAGISYGYTF. Here the CDR3 DNA reads TGTGCCAGCAGCTCCACGGCGGGGATTTCCTATGGCTACACCTTC.